This T cell receptor (beta chain) was identified during a study of CD8 T cells in Susac syndrome. The CDR3 loop spans 17 amino acids. CDR1 and CDR2 (germline): GTSNPN, SVGIG (reference sequence). V lost 2 bases and J lost 3; bases outside the gene matches: 12. The RNA input was about 0.5 to 1 ug, and it was reverse transcribed with random hexamers. Multiplex immunoSEQ PCR targeted 54 Vbeta and 13 Jbeta TCR beta segments. TCRdb passed the immunoSEQ multiplex PCR reads through MiXCR, listing each CDR3 protein once. The sample lists 100,000 to 150,000 distinct CDR3 sequences, 90% to 95% seen once, with around 0.12% in the top ten.

The TCR originated in a human donor in good health. The V and J genes are TRBV30 and TRBJ1-5; 8 bases match TRBD1. The specimen was CD4+ T cells from PBMCs. CDR3 residues: CAWSPRTGREVNQPQHF. In DNA form, the CDR3 reads TGTGCCTGGAGTCCCCGGACAGGGAGGGAGGTCAATCAGCCCCAGCATTTT.